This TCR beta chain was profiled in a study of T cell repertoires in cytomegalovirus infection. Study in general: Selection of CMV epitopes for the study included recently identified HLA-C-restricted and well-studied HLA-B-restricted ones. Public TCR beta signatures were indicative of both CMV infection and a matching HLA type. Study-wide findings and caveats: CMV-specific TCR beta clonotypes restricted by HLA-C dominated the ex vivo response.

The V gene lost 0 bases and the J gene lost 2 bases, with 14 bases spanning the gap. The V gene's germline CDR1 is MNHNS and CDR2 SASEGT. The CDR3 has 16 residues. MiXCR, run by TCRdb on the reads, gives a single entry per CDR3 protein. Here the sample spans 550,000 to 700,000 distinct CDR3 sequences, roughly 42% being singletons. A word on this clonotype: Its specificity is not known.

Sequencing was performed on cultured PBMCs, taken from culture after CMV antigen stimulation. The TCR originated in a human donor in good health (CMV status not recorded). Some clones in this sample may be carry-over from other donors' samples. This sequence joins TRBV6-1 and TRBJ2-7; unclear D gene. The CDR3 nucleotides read TGTGCCAGCAGTGAAGCGGGTTCGGGTAGGCCCTACGAGCAGTACTTC. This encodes CASSEAGSGRPYEQYF.